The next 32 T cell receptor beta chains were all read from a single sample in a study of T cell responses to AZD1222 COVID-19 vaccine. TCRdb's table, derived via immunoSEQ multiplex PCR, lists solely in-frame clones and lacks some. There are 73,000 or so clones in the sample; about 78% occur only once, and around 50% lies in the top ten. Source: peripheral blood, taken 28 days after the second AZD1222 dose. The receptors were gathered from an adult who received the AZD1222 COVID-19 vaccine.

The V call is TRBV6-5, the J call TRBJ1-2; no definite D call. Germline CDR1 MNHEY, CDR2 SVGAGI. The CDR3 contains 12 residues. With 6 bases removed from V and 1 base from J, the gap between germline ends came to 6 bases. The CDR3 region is CASRGNNYGYTF. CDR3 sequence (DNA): TGTGCCAGCAGGGGGAATAACTATGGCTACACCTTC.

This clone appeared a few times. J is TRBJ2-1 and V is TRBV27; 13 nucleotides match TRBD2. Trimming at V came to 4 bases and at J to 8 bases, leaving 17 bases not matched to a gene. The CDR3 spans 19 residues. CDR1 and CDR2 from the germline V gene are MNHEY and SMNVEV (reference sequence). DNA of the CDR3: TGTGCCAGCAGTTCCGATACCCAACCGGGACTAGCGGGGTATCATGAGCAGTTCTTC. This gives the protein CASSSDTQPGLAGYHEQFF.

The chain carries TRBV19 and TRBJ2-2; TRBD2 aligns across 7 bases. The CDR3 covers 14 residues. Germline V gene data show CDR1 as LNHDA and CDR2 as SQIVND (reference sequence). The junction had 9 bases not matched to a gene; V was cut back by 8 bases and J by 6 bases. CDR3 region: CASGAGGSSGELFF. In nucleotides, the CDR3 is TGTGCCAGTGGGGCGGGCGGGAGCTCCGGGGAGCTGTTTTTT.

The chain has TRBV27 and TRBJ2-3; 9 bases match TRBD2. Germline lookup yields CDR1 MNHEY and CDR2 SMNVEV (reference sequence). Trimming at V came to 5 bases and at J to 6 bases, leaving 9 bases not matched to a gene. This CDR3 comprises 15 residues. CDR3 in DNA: TGTGCCAGCAGTAGACTAGCGGAGGGGGGGGATACGCAGTATTTT. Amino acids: CASSRLAEGGDTQYF.

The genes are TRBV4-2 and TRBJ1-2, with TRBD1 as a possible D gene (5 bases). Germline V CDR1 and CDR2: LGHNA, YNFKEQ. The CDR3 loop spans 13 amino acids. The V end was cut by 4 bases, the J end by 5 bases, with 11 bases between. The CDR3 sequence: CASSLTDSYGYTF. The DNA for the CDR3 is TGTGCCAGCAGCCTAACTGACAGTTATGGCTACACCTTC.

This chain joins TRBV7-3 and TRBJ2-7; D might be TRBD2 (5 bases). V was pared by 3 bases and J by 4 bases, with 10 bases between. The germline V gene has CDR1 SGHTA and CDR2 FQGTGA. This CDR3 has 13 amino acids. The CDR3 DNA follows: TGTGCCAGCAGCTTCGGGATGGGGTACGAGCAGTACTTC. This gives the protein CASSFGMGYEQYF.

For the CDR3, the DNA is TGTGCCTGGAGTGGAGGGGGCGTCTACGAGCAGTACTTC. This sequence encodes CAWSGGGVYEQYF. This chain uses TRBV30 with TRBJ2-7; 7 positions agree with TRBD1. V was clipped by 1 base and J by 3 bases; unmatched bases: 3. CDR3 size: 13 residues. The V gene's germline CDR1 is GTSNPN and CDR2 SVGIG (reference sequence).

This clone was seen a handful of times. CDR3 bases: TGTGCCAGCAGCTCCGGGACAGGGCACTACGAGCAGTACTTC. This translates into CASSSGTGHYEQYF. The genes are TRBV6-5 and TRBJ2-7; TRBD1 aligns across 9 bases. Per germline, CDR1 MNHEY and CDR2 SVGAGI. The CDR3 is 14 amino acids. Trimming at V came to 6 bases and at J to 3 bases, leaving 6 bases not matched to a gene.

The DNA of the CDR3 is TGCGCCAGCAGCTTGGCGGGACAGACCTTGGACACCATATATTTT. Its translation is CASSLAGQTLDTIYF. The V call is TRBV5-1, the J call TRBJ1-3, with TRBD1 matching over 7 bases. The V segment lost 0 bases and the J segment 8 bases; nucleotides outside the gene matches: 8. In germline, CDR1 is SGHRS, CDR2 YFSETQ. The CDR3 covers 15 residues.

The CDR3 DNA follows: TGCGCCAGCAGCCAAGGGTTGGGATATGAAGCTTTCTTT. This translates into CASSQGLGYEAFF. The V gene is TRBV4-1, the J gene TRBJ1-1; D is unclear. V lost 1 base and J 7 bases, leaving 10 bases between the germline ends. Germline CDR1 reads MGHRA; CDR2 reads YSYEKL. This CDR3 is built from 13 residues.

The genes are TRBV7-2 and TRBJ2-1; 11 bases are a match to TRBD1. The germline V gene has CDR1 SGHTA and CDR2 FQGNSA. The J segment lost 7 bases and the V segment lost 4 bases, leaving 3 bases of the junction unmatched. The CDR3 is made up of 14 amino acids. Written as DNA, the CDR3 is TGTGCCAGCAGCTCCGGGACAGGGGGAAATGAGCAGTTCTTC. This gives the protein CASSSGTGGNEQFF.

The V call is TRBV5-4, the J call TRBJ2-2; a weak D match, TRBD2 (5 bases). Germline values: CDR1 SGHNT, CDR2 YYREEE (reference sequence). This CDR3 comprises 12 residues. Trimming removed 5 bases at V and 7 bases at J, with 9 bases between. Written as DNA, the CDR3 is TGTGCCAGCAGGGGTGGAGGCGGGGAGCTGTTTTTT. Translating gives CASRGGGGELFF.

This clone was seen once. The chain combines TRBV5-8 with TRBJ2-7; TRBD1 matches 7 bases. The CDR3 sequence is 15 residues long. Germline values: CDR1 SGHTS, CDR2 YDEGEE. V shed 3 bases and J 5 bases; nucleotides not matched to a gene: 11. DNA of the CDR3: TGTGCCAGCAGCTCCCGGGACAGTGTGATCCACGAGCAGTACTTC. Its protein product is CASSSRDSVIHEQYF.

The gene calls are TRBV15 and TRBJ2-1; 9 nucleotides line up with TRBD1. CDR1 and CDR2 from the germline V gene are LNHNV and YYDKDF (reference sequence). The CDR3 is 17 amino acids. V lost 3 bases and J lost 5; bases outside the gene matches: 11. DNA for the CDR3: TGTGCCACCAGCAGCCGGGACAGGGCGTGGGCTAACAATGAGCAGTTCTTC. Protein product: CATSSRDRAWANNEQFF.

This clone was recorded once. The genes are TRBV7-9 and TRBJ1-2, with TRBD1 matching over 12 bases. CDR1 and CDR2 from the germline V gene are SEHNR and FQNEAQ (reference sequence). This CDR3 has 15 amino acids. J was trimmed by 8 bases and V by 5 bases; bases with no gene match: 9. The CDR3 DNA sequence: TGTGCCAGCAGCGCACCGGGACAGGGGGCGTGGGGCTACACCTTC. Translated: CASSAPGQGAWGYTF.

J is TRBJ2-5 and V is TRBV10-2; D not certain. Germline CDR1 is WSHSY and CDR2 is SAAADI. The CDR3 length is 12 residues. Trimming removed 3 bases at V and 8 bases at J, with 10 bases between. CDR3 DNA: TGCGCCAGCAGTGAACTCGGTCGCACCCAGTACTTC. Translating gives CASSELGRTQYF.

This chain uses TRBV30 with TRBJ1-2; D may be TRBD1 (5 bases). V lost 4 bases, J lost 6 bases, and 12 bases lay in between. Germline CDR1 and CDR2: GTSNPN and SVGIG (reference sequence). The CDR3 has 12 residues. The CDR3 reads CAWTVGGDGYTF. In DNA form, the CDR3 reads TGTGCCTGGACCGTCGGAGGGGATGGCTACACCTTC.

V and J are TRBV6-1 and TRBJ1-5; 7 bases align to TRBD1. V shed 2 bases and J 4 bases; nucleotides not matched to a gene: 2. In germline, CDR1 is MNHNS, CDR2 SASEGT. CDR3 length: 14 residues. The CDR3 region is CASSEFRGNQPQHF. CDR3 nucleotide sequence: TGTGCCAGCAGTGAATTCAGGGGGAATCAGCCCCAGCATTTT.

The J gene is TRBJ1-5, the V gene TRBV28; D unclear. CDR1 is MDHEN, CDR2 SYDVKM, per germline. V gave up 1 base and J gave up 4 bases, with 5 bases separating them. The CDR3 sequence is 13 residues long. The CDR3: CASSLSRNQPQHF. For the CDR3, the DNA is TGTGCCAGCAGTTTATCCCGGAATCAGCCCCAGCATTTT.

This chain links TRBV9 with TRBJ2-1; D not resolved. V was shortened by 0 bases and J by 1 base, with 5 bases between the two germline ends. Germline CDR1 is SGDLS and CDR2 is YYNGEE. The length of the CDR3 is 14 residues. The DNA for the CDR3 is TGTGCCAGCAGCGTAGATGGGTCCTACAATGAGCAGTTCTTC. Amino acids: CASSVDGSYNEQFF.

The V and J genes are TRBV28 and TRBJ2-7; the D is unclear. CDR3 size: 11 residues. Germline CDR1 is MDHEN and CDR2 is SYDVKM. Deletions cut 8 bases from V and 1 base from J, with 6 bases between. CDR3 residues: CASGQSYEQYF. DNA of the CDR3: TGTGCCAGCGGGCAATCCTACGAGCAGTACTTC.

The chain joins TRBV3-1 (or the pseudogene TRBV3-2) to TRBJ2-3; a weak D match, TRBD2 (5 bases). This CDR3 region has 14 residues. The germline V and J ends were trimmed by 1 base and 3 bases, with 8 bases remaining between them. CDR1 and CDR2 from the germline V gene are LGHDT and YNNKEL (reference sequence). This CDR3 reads CASSQAGRTDTQYF. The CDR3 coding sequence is TGTGCCAGCAGCCAAGCGGGAAGGACAGATACGCAGTATTTT.

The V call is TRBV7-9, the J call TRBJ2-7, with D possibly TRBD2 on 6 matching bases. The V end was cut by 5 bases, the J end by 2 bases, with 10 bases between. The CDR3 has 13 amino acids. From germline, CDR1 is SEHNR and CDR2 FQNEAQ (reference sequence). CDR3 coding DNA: TGTGCCAGCAGCCACGGACTAACCTACGAGCAGTACTTC. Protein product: CASSHGLTYEQYF.

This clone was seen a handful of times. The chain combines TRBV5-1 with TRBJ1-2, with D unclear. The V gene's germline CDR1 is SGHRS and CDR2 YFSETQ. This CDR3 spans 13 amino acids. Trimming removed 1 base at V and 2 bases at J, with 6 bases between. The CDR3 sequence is CASSLLGNYGYTF. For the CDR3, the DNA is TGCGCCAGCAGCTTGCTGGGGAACTATGGCTACACCTTC.

The CDR3 region is CASNRGRTDTQYF. DNA of the CDR3: TGTGCCTCAAACAGGGGTCGCACAGATACGCAGTATTTT. This sequence joins TRBV30 and TRBJ2-3, with TRBD1 matching over 7 bases. V was clipped by 7 bases and J by 1 base; unmatched bases: 5. Germline V CDR1 and CDR2: GTSNPN, SVGIG (reference sequence). The CDR3 is made up of 13 amino acids.

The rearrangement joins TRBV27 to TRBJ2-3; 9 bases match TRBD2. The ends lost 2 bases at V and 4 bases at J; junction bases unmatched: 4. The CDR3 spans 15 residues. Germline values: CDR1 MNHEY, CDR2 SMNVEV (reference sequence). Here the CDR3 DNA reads TGTGCCAGCAGTTTAGTTGCGGGGGGGGCAGATACGCAGTATTTT. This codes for CASSLVAGGADTQYF.

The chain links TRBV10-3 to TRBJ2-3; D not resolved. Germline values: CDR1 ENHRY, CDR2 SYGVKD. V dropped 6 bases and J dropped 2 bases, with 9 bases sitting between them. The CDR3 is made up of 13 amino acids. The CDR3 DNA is TGTGCCATCAGCAACCAGAACACAGATACGCAGTATTTT. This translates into CAISNQNTDTQYF.

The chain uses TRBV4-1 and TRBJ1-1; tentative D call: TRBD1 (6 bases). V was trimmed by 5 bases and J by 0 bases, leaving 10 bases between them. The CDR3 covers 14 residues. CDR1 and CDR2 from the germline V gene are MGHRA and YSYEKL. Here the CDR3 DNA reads TGCGCCAGCAGCGGCGGACAGCTGAACACTGAAGCTTTCTTT. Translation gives CASSGGQLNTEAFF.

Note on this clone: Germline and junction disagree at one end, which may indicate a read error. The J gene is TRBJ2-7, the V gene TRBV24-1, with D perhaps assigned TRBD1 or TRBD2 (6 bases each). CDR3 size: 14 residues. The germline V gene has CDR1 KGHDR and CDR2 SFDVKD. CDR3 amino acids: CATGDPRGGYEQYF. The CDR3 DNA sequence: TGTGCCACCGGTGACCCCAGGGGAGGCTACGAGCAGTACTTC.

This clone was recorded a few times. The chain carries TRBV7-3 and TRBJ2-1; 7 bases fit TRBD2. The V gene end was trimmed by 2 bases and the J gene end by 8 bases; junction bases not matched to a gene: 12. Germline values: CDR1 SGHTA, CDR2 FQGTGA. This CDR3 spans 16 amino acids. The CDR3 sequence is CASSLAAGASGDEQFF. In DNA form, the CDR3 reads TGTGCCAGCAGCTTAGCGGCGGGAGCGTCTGGGGATGAGCAGTTCTTC.

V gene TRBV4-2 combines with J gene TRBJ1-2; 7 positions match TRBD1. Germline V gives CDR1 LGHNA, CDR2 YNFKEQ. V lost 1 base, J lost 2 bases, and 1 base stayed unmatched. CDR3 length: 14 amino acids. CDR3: CASSQGDSNYGYTF. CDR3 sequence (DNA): TGTGCCAGCAGCCAAGGGGACAGCAACTATGGCTACACCTTC.

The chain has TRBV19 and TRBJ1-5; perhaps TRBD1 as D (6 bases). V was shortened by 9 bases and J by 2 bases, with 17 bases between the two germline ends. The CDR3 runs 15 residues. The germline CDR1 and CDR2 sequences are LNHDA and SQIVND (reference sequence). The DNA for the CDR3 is TGTGCCAGCGACGAGGGGGATTGGGGCAATCAGCCCCAGCATTTT. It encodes CASDEGDWGNQPQHF.